This TCR beta chain was recorded in a study of Ad26.COV2.S vaccination and SARS-CoV-2 variants. For the study at large: As a participant in COV1001, the donor was in the Ad26.COV2.S trial arm. Study-wide findings and caveats: Substantial breadth in spike-specific CD8+ and CD4+ T cell responses was reportedly seen after vaccination. Total T cell responses, in the TCR breadth and depth analyses, may have been underestimated.

Here immunoSEQ multiplex PCR was the method, and the copy in TCRdb shows in-frame clones only, minus some. The profile shows 250,000 to 300,000 clones, around 87% of them singletons. Germline V lookup: CDR1 WSHSY, CDR2 SAAADI. CDR3 size: 15 residues. The V end lost 6 bases, the J end lost 0 bases, and 15 bases lay between the germline ends. In the case of this clone: Antigen specificity is unknown.

The treatment was: roughly 19 received Ad26.COV2.S at low or high dose, single or two shots; several received placebo; per-sample allocation not given. Collection of samples fell on day 63 after the first vaccine or placebo injection. This receptor was identified in a person aged 18-60 years who received the Ad26.COV2.S COVID-19 vaccine or a placebo. The sequencing used peripheral blood, collected in a trial of Ad26.COV2.S vaccine versus placebo. This rearrangement joins TRBV10-2 to TRBJ2-7; D assignment may be TRBD1 or TRBD2 (5 bases each). CDR3: CASRPFGGSSYEQYF. CDR3 DNA: TGCGCCAGCAGGCCATTTGGGGGATCCTCCTACGAGCAGTACTTC.